This T cell receptor (beta chain) appears in the sequencing data of a study of T-cell memory formation after mild COVID-19. Study-level findings and limits: Certain responding clones were present in pre-infection memory, suggesting participation of cross-reactive memory.

TCRdb reprocessed the 5' RACE reads with MiXCR, giving one entry per CDR3 protein. The sample lists 140,000 or so distinct CDR3 sequences; about a fifth were seen once. The germline gives CDR1 SGHTA, CDR2 FQGNSA. The length of the CDR3 is 14 residues. Trimming left V 5 bases short and J 15 bases short, with 20 bases between. With respect to this clonotype: What it binds is unknown.

This clonotype was obtained from an adult woman who had mild COVID-19 (a few samples of this study predate the infection). Cell type and time point are not known. The gene calls are TRBV7-2 and TRBJ1-6, with a tentative D call TRBD1 (5 bases). Sequenced: PBMCs or a T cell subset sorted from them (not recorded which). The CDR3 region has the DNA TGTGCCAGCAGCCAACAGGACTCAACGAACTACCTCCACTTT. This translates into CASSQQDSTNYLHF.